These T cell receptor beta chains were read from a single sample in a study of blood T cell repertoires in COVID-19. Sequencing used immunoSEQ multiplex PCR; TCRdb keeps in-frame clones, though not all of them. The table includes roughly 250,000 clones, about 90% detected once. Sample: PBMCs or T cells enriched from blood (not recorded which). The receptor source for this set is a woman aged 25 to 39 with acute COVID-19. Both conserved end residues are part of each CDR3. A D gene is named only where the DNA matches it firmly. Size values are once, few and many counts, or a class for expanded clones, and some rows have none.

cdr3_nt: TGTGCCAGCGAGACAGCCACAGATACGCAGTATTTT
cdr3_aa: CASETATDTQYF
d_call: NA
cdr3_length: 12
clone_size: NA
v_call: TRBV7-9
j_call: TRBJ2-3

cdr3_nt: TGTGCCAGCAGCTTCTTAGCGGGAGGGCCCAACACCGGGGAGCTGTTTTTT
cdr3_aa: CASSFLAGGPNTGELFF
d_call: TRBD2
cdr3_length: 17
clone_size: once
v_call: TRBV5-6
j_call: TRBJ2-2

cdr3_nt: TGTGCCAGCAGCTTAGAGAGTGCAACCAGGTGGGAGACCCAGTACTTC
cdr3_aa: CASSLESATRWETQYF
d_call: NA
cdr3_length: 16
clone_size: NA
v_call: TRBV11-2
j_call: TRBJ2-5

cdr3_nt: TGTGCCAGCAGCTTGGGGGGGCTGAACACCGGGGAGCTGTTTTTT
cdr3_aa: CASSLGGLNTGELFF
d_call: NA
cdr3_length: 15
clone_size: NA
v_call: TRBV7-9
j_call: TRBJ2-2

cdr3_nt: TGCGCCAGCAGCGCGGACATGACAGGGCCCAAAGAGACCCAGTACTTC
cdr3_aa: CASSADMTGPKETQYF
d_call: TRBD1
cdr3_length: 16
clone_size: NA
v_call: TRBV4-1
j_call: TRBJ2-5

cdr3_nt: TGTGCCAGCAGTGTTGGGACAGGGGGCTACGAGCAGTACTTC
cdr3_aa: CASSVGTGGYEQYF
d_call: TRBD1
cdr3_length: 14
clone_size: NA
v_call: TRBV2
j_call: TRBJ2-7

cdr3_nt: TGCGCCAGCAGCTTGGTGGCAGGGGAAAACATTCAGTACTTC
cdr3_aa: CASSLVAGENIQYF
d_call: NA
cdr3_length: 14
clone_size: NA
v_call: TRBV5-1
j_call: TRBJ2-4

cdr3_nt: TGTGCCAGCTCACCAAGGGCTGGGACAGGGGACGCTTCTAATAATTCACCCCTCCACTTT
cdr3_aa: CASSPRAGTGDASNNSPLHF
d_call: TRBD1
cdr3_length: 20
clone_size: NA
v_call: TRBV18
j_call: TRBJ1-6

cdr3_nt: TGTGCCAGTAGTACCTCATCCTGGACAGCTTCCTACGAGCAGTACTTC
cdr3_aa: CASSTSSWTASYEQYF
d_call: NA
cdr3_length: 16
clone_size: NA
v_call: TRBV19
j_call: TRBJ2-7

cdr3_nt: TGTGCCAGCAGTGACTCGTTGACAGGGGGTAAGAACACTGAAGCTTTCTTT
cdr3_aa: CASSDSLTGGKNTEAFF
d_call: TRBD1
cdr3_length: 17
clone_size: NA
v_call: TRBV6-4
j_call: TRBJ1-1

cdr3_nt: TGCAGCGTTAATCAAAAAGAGACCCAGTACTTC
cdr3_aa: CSVNQKETQYF
d_call: NA
cdr3_length: 11
clone_size: NA
v_call: TRBV29-1
j_call: TRBJ2-5

cdr3_nt: TGTGCCAGCAGCTTAGTAGCGGGGGGTCTGACCGGGGAGCTGTTTTTT
cdr3_aa: CASSLVAGGLTGELFF
d_call: TRBD2
cdr3_length: 16
clone_size: NA
v_call: TRBV7-8
j_call: TRBJ2-2

cdr3_nt: TGCGCCAGCAGCTCAAATACTGCCTCGAACACTGAAGCTTTCTTT
cdr3_aa: CASSSNTASNTEAFF
d_call: NA
cdr3_length: 15
clone_size: NA
v_call: TRBV5-1
j_call: TRBJ1-1

cdr3_nt: TGTGCCAGCAGTTCGTTGGGTACAGGGGGCCCTAACTATGGCTACACCTTC
cdr3_aa: CASSSLGTGGPNYGYTF
d_call: TRBD1
cdr3_length: 17
clone_size: NA
v_call: TRBV27
j_call: TRBJ1-2

cdr3_nt: TGTGCCAGTAGTTATCGTTCCCAGGCGGGATTGGGAGATACGCAGTATTTT
cdr3_aa: CASSYRSQAGLGDTQYF
d_call: NA
cdr3_length: 17
clone_size: NA
v_call: TRBV19
j_call: TRBJ2-3

cdr3_nt: TGCAGCGTTGATCTTACAGGGGGCAAAACTGAAGCTTTCTTT
cdr3_aa: CSVDLTGGKTEAFF
d_call: TRBD1
cdr3_length: 14
clone_size: NA
v_call: TRBV29-1
j_call: TRBJ1-1

cdr3_nt: TGTGCCAGCAGGCGGGACAGGATATCGAACACTGAAGCTTTCTTT
cdr3_aa: CASRRDRISNTEAFF
d_call: TRBD1
cdr3_length: 15
clone_size: NA
v_call: TRBV27
j_call: TRBJ1-1

cdr3_nt: TGTGCCAGTCGGGGGGGACTAGCGGGAACCGGGGAGCTGTTTTTT
cdr3_aa: CASRGGLAGTGELFF
d_call: TRBD2
cdr3_length: 15
clone_size: once
v_call: TRBV19
j_call: TRBJ2-2

cdr3_nt: TGTGCCAGCAGTTTATCTGTGGCGGGTGGCGAGCAGTACTTC
cdr3_aa: CASSLSVAGGEQYF
d_call: NA
cdr3_length: 14
clone_size: NA
v_call: TRBV27
j_call: TRBJ2-7

cdr3_nt: TGCAGCGTTGCAGGGGTCTCCACAGATACGCAGTATTTT
cdr3_aa: CSVAGVSTDTQYF
d_call: NA
cdr3_length: 13
clone_size: NA
v_call: TRBV29-1
j_call: TRBJ2-3

cdr3_nt: TGCGCCAGCAGCCAAGTTCAGCCCGGGACAGGGGGCGCAGCTGGCTACACCTTC
cdr3_aa: CASSQVQPGTGGAAGYTF
d_call: TRBD1
cdr3_length: 18
clone_size: once
v_call: TRBV4-1
j_call: TRBJ1-2

cdr3_nt: TGTGCCAGCAGCCACGCGGGACAGGGGTATAATTCACCCCTCCACTTT
cdr3_aa: CASSHAGQGYNSPLHF
d_call: TRBD1
cdr3_length: 16
clone_size: once
v_call: TRBV28
j_call: TRBJ1-6

cdr3_nt: TGTGCCACCAAAACAGGGATTCGGTTTGATTCACCCCTCCACTTT
cdr3_aa: CATKTGIRFDSPLHF
d_call: NA
cdr3_length: 15
clone_size: once
v_call: TRBV19
j_call: TRBJ1-6

cdr3_nt: TGCGCCAGCAGCCAAGACCCAGGGGCCGTAGCGGGAGGCACCGGGGAGCTGTTTTTT
cdr3_aa: CASSQDPGAVAGGTGELFF
d_call: TRBD2
cdr3_length: 19
clone_size: NA
v_call: TRBV4-1
j_call: TRBJ2-2

cdr3_nt: TGTGCCAGCAGCCAATCTTACGAGCAGTACTTC
cdr3_aa: CASSQSYEQYF
d_call: NA
cdr3_length: 11
clone_size: once
v_call: TRBV14
j_call: TRBJ2-7

cdr3_nt: TGTGCCAGCAGCTACGGGACACTAGATAATGAAAAACTGTTTTTT
cdr3_aa: CASSYGTLDNEKLFF
d_call: NA
cdr3_length: 15
clone_size: NA
v_call: TRBV9
j_call: TRBJ1-4

cdr3_nt: TGTGCCAGCAGTGGATCTAGCGGCCTCTCCTACAATGAGCAGTTCTTC
cdr3_aa: CASSGSSGLSYNEQFF
d_call: TRBD2
cdr3_length: 16
clone_size: NA
v_call: TRBV6-1
j_call: TRBJ2-1

cdr3_nt: TGTGCCAGTAGTATCCAGCGGGGGGGCACAGATACGCAGTATTTT
cdr3_aa: CASSIQRGGTDTQYF
d_call: TRBD2
cdr3_length: 15
clone_size: NA
v_call: TRBV19
j_call: TRBJ2-3

cdr3_nt: TGCGCCAGCAGCTTGTCTCCGGGAAACACCGGGGAGCTGTTTTTT
cdr3_aa: CASSLSPGNTGELFF
d_call: NA
cdr3_length: 15
clone_size: NA
v_call: TRBV5-1
j_call: TRBJ2-2

cdr3_nt: TGTGCCAGCAGCTGGAACTCCGGGACTAGGGGTGACCAGTACTTC
cdr3_aa: CASSWNSGTRGDQYF
d_call: TRBD2
cdr3_length: 15
clone_size: once
v_call: TRBV5-5
j_call: TRBJ2-5

cdr3_nt: TGTGCCAGCAGGGGGGACAGGAACACCGGGGAGCTGTTTTTT
cdr3_aa: CASRGDRNTGELFF
d_call: TRBD1
cdr3_length: 14
clone_size: NA
v_call: TRBV2
j_call: TRBJ2-2

cdr3_nt: TGTGCCAGACGGAGGTGGAACACTGAAGCTTTCTTT
cdr3_aa: CARRRWNTEAFF
d_call: NA
cdr3_length: 12
clone_size: NA
v_call: TRBV2
j_call: TRBJ1-1

cdr3_nt: TGTGCCAGCTCACCACCCACTCGGACTGAAGCTTTCTTT
cdr3_aa: CASSPPTRTEAFF
d_call: NA
cdr3_length: 13
clone_size: NA
v_call: TRBV18
j_call: TRBJ1-1

cdr3_nt: TGTGCCAGCTCACAAGCGGGGATCTACGAGCAGTACTTC
cdr3_aa: CASSQAGIYEQYF
d_call: TRBD2
cdr3_length: 13
clone_size: NA
v_call: TRBV18
j_call: TRBJ2-7

cdr3_nt: TGTGCCAGCAGGGCAGCGGGGCCCCCGGGCGAGCAGTACTTC
cdr3_aa: CASRAAGPPGEQYF
d_call: TRBD2
cdr3_length: 14
clone_size: NA
v_call: TRBV7-2
j_call: TRBJ2-7

cdr3_nt: TGTGCCAGCAGCTTGAAGGCAGGCAGAGCGGCCTCCTACGAGCAGTACTTC
cdr3_aa: CASSLKAGRAASYEQYF
d_call: NA
cdr3_length: 17
clone_size: NA
v_call: TRBV5-6
j_call: TRBJ2-7